One sample yielded the 5 T cell receptor beta chains listed below, sequenced in a study of blood T cell repertoires in COVID-19. Profiled with immunoSEQ multiplex PCR; TCRdb holds only in-frame clones, not every one. The repertoire holds around 270,000 clones, 84% seen once, with roughly 14% in the top ten. The sequenced sample was peripheral blood. The receptors come from a person between 70 and 80 years old with COVID-19, enrolled during active disease.

Here the CDR3 DNA reads TGTGCCAGCAGTATAGGACAGGGGGCCACCTATGGCTACACCTTC. Amino acid sequence: CASSIGQGATYGYTF. The rearrangement joins TRBV28 to TRBJ1-2, with 11 bases fitting TRBD1. J gave up 4 bases and V 5 bases, and 6 bases lay outside the gene matches. Germline assignment: CDR1 MDHEN and CDR2 SYDVKM. The CDR3 consists of 15 residues.

V usage is TRBV7-2 and J usage is TRBJ2-7, with D possibly being TRBD2 (6 bases). CDR3 length equals 16 residues. The V end was cut by 1 base, the J end by 5 bases, with 18 bases between. The V gene's germline CDR1 is SGHTA and CDR2 FQGNSA. The CDR3 protein is CASSLGEAQPWNEQYF. For the CDR3, the DNA is TGTGCCAGCAGCTTAGGGGAGGCCCAGCCCTGGAACGAGCAGTACTTC.

This clone has just one count. The V call is TRBV6-5, the J call TRBJ2-1; 8 nucleotides agree with TRBD2. The CDR3 has 11 residues. CDR1 MNHEY and CDR2 SVGAGI come from the germline V gene. The J segment lost 8 bases and the V segment lost 8 bases, leaving 2 bases of the junction unmatched. CDR3 nucleotides: TGTGCCAGCCGGGGGGGCTATGAGCAGTTCTTC. It is translated as CASRGGYEQFF.

The chain joins TRBV19 to TRBJ1-6; 9 positions match TRBD1. Unmatched junction bases numbered 0, after V lost 6 bases and J lost 6 bases. CDR1 LNHDA and CDR2 SQIVND come from the germline V gene (reference sequence). The CDR3 is 13 amino acids. The CDR3 region has the DNA TGTGCCAGTAGGGACAGGGGTAATTCACCCCTCCACTTT. This gives the protein CASRDRGNSPLHF.

The rearrangement links TRBV7-6 to TRBJ2-5, with 11 positions matching TRBD2. Germline trimming cut 5 bases from V and 5 bases from J; bases unmatched to any gene: 7. The V gene's germline CDR1 is SGHVS and CDR2 FNYEAQ. The CDR3 extends over 15 amino acids. The CDR3 protein is CASSNIAGGSETQYF. Here the CDR3 DNA reads TGTGCCAGCAGCAATATAGCGGGAGGGTCTGAGACCCAGTACTTC.